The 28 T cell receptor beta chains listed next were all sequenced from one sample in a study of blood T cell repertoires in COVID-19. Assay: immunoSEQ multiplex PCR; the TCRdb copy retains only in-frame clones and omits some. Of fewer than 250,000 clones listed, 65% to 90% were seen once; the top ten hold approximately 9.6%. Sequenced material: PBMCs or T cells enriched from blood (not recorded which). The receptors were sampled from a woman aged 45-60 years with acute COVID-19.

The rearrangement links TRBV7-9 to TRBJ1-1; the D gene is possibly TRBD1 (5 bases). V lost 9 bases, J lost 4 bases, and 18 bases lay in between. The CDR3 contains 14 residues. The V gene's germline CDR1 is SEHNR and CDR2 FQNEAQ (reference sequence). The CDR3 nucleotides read TGTGCCAGTCTGGTTAATTCAGGGTCCACTGAAGCTTTCTTT. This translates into CASLVNSGSTEAFF. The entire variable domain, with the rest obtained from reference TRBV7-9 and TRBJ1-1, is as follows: DTGVSQNPRHKITKRGQNVTFRCDPISEHNRLYWYRQTLGQGPEFLTYFQNEAQLEKSRLLSDRFSAERPKGSFSTLEIQRTEQGDSAMYLCASLVNSGSTEAFFGQGTRLTVV.

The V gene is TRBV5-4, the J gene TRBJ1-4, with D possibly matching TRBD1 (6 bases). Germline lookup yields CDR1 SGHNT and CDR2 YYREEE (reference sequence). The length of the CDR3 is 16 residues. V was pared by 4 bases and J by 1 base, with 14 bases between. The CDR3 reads CASSPGQGRTNEKLFF. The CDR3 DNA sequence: TGTGCCAGCAGCCCGGGGCAGGGGAGAACTAATGAAAAACTGTTTTTT. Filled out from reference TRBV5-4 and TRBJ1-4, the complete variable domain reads ETGVTQSPTHLIKTRGQQVTLRCSSQSGHNTVSWYQQALGQGPQFIFQYYREEENGRGNFPPRFSGLQFPNYSSELNVNALELDDSALYLCASSPGQGRTNEKLFFGSGTQLSVL.

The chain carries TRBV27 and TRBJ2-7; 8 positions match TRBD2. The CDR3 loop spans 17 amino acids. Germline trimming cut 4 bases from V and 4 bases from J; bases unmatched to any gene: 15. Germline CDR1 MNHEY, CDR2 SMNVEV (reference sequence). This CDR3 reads CASSWGKVSGDVYEQYF. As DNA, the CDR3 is TGTGCCAGCAGTTGGGGGAAGGTTAGCGGGGACGTATACGAGCAGTACTTC.

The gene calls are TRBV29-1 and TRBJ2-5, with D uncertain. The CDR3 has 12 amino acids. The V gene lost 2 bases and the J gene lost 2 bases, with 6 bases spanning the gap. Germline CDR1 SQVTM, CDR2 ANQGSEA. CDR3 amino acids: CSVEIQQETQYF. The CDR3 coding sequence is TGCAGCGTTGAAATCCAGCAAGAGACCCAGTACTTC.

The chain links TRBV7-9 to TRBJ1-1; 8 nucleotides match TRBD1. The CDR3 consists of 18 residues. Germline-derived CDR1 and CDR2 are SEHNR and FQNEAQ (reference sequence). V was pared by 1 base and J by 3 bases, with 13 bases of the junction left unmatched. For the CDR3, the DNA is TGTGCCAGCAGCTTAGTCAGGGGACAGGAGAAACCTTACACTGAAGCTTTCTTT. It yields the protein CASSLVRGQEKPYTEAFF.

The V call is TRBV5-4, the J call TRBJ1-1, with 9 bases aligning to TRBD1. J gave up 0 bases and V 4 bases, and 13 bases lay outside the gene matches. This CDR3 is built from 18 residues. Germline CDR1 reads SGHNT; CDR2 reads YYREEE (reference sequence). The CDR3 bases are TGTGCCAGCAGCCTAGACCCGGGACAGGGTGGGATGAACACTGAAGCTTTCTTT. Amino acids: CASSLDPGQGGMNTEAFF.

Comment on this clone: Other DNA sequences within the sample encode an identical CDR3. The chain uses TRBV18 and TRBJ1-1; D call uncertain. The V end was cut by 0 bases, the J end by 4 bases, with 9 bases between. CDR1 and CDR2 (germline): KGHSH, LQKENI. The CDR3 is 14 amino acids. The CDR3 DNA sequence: TGTGCCAGCTCACCACCCCCTGGTAGCACTGAAGCTTTCTTT. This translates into CASSPPPGSTEAFF. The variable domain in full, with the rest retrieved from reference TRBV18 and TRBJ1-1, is NAGVMQNPRHLVRRRGQEARLRCSPMKGHSHVYWYRQLPEEGLKFMVYLQKENIIDESGMPKERFSAEFPKEGPSILRIQQVVRGDSAAYFCASSPPPGSTEAFFGQGTRLTVV.

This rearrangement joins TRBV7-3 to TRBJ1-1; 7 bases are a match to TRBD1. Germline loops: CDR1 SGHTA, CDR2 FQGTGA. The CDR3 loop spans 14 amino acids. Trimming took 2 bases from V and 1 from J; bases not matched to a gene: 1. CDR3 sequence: CASSLGTENTEAFF. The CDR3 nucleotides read TGTGCCAGCAGCTTAGGGACAGAGAACACTGAAGCTTTCTTT.

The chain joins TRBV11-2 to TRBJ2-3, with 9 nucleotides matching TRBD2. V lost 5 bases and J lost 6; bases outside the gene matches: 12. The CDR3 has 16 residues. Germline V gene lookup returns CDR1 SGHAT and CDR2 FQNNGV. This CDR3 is CASSPALAGAWDTQYF. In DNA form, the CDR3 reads TGTGCCAGCAGCCCCGCGTTAGCGGGGGCCTGGGATACGCAGTATTTT.

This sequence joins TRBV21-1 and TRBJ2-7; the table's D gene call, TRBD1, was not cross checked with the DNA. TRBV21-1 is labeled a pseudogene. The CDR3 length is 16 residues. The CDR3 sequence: CASSTTGTGGSYEQYF. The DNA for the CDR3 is TGTGCCAGCAGCACAACCGGGACAGGGGGCTCCTACGAGCAGTACTTC.

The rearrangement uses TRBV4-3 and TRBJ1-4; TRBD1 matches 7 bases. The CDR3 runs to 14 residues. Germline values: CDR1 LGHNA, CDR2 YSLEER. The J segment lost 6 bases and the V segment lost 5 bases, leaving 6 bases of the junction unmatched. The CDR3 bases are TGCGCCAGCAGCAAGGGGGCAGCTGATGAAAAACTGTTTTTT. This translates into CASSKGAADEKLFF.

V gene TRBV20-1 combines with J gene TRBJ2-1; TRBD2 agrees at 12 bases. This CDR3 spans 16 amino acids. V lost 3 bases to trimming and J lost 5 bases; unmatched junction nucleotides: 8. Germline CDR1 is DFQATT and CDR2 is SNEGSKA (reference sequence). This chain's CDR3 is CSASSLAGGRNNEQFF. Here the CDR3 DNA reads TGCAGTGCTAGTTCGCTAGCGGGGGGGAGGAACAATGAGCAGTTCTTC.

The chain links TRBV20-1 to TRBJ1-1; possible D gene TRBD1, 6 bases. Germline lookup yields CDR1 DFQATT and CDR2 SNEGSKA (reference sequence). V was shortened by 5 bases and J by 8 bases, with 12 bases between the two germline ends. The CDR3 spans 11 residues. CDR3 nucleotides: TGCAGTGCTTACAGGGATACCGAAGCTTTCTTT. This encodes CSAYRDTEAFF.

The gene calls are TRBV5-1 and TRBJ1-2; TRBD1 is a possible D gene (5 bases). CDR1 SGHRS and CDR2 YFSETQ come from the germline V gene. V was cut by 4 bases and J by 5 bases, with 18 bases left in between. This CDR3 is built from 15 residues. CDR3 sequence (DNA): TGCGCCAGCAGCCCGGGGGACGGGAAGGGTTATGGCTACACCTTC. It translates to CASSPGDGKGYGYTF.

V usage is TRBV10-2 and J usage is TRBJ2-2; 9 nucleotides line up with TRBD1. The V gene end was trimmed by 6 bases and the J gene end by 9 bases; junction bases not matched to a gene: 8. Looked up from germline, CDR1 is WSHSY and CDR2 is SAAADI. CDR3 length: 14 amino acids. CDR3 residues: CASRVGTGSRELFF. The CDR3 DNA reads TGCGCCAGCAGGGTCGGGACAGGGAGCAGGGAGCTGTTTTTT.

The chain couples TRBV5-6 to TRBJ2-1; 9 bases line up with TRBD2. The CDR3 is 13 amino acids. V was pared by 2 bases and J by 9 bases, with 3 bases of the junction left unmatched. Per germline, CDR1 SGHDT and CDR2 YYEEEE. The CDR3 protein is CASSFSGGGEQFF. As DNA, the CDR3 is TGTGCCAGCAGCTTTAGCGGGGGCGGTGAGCAGTTCTTC.

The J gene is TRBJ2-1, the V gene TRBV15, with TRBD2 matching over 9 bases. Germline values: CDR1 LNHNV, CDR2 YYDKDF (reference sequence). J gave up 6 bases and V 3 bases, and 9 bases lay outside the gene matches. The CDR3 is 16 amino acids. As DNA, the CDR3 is TGTGCCACCAGCAGGGACCTCGTGCGGGGGGGCAATGAGCAGTTCTTC. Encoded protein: CATSRDLVRGGNEQFF.

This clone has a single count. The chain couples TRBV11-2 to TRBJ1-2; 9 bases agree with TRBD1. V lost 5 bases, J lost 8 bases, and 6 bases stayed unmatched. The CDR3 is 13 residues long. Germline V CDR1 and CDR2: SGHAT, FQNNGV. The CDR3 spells CASSPDRGWGYTF. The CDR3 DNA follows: TGTGCCAGCAGCCCGGACAGGGGCTGGGGCTACACCTTC.

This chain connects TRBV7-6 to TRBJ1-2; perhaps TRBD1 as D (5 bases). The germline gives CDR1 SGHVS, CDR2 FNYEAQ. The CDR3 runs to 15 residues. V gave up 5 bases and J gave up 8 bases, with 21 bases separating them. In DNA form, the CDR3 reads TGTGCCAGCAGCGACCGATCCGCGGGGACTAGGGGCTACACCTTC. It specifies CASSDRSAGTRGYTF.

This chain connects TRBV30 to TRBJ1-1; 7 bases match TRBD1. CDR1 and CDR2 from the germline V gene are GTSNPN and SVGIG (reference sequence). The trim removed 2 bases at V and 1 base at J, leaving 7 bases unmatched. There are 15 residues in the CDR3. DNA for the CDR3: TGTGCCTGGAGTTTTCCAGGGGGGAGGAACACTGAAGCTTTCTTT. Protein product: CAWSFPGGRNTEAFF.

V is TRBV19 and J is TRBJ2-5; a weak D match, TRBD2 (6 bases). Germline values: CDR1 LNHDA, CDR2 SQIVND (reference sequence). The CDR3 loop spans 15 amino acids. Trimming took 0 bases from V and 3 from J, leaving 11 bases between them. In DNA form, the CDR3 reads TGTGCCAGTAGTATAGATCGTACGGGGGAAGAGACCCAGTACTTC. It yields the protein CASSIDRTGEETQYF.

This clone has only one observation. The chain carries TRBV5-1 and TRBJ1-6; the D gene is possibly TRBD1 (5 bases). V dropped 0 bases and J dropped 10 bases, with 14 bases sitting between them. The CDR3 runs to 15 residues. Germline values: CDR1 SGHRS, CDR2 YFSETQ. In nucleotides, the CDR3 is TGCGCCAGCAGCTTGGCGACGGGGGGAAACTCACCCCTCCACTTT. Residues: CASSLATGGNSPLHF.

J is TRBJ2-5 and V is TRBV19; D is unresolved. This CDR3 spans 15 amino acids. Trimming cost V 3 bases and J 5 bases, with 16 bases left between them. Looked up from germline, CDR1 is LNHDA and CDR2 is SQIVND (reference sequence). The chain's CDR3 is CASSIDGILGETQYF. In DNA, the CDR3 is TGTGCCAGTAGTATCGACGGTATTCTAGGCGAGACCCAGTACTTC. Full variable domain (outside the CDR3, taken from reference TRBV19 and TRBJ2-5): DGGITQSPKYLFRKEGQNVTLSCEQNLNHDAMYWYRQDPGQGLRLIYYSQIVNDFQKGDIAEGYSVSREKKESFPLTVTSAQKNPTAFYLCASSIDGILGETQYFGPGTRLLVL.

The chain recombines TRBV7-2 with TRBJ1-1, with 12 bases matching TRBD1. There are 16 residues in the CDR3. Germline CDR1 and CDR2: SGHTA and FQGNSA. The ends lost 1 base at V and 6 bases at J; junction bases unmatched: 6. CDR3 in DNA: TGTGCCAGCAGCTTAGGATTCGGGACAGGGGGCCCTGAAGCTTTCTTT. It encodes CASSLGFGTGGPEAFF.

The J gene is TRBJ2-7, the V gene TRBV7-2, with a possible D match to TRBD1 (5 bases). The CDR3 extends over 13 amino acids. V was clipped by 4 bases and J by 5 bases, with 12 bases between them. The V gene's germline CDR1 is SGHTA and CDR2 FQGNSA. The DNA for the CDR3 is TGTGCCAGCAGCTCCAGACAGCTCCACGAGCAGTACTTC. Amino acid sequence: CASSSRQLHEQYF.

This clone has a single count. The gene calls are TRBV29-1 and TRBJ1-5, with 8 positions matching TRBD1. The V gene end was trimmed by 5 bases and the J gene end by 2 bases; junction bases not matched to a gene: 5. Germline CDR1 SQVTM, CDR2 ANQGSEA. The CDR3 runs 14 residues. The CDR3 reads CSVKTGAGNQPQHF. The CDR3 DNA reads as TGCAGCGTTAAGACAGGGGCGGGCAATCAGCCCCAGCATTTT.

CDR3 loop: CASSDDRVSEKLFF. For the CDR3, the DNA is TGTGCCAGCAGTGACGACAGGGTTTCCGAAAAACTGTTTTTT. This sequence joins TRBV2 and TRBJ1-4; 7 bases line up with TRBD1. Unmatched junction bases numbered 6, after V lost 3 bases and J lost 8 bases. This CDR3 is 14 amino acids long. Germline values: CDR1 SNHLY, CDR2 FYNNEI.

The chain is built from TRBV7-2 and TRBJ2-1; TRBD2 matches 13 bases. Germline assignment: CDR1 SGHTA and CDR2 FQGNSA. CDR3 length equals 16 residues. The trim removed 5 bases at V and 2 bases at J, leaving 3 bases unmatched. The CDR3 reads CASSPGTSGAYNEQFF. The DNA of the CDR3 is TGTGCCAGCAGCCCAGGGACTAGCGGGGCCTACAATGAGCAGTTCTTC.